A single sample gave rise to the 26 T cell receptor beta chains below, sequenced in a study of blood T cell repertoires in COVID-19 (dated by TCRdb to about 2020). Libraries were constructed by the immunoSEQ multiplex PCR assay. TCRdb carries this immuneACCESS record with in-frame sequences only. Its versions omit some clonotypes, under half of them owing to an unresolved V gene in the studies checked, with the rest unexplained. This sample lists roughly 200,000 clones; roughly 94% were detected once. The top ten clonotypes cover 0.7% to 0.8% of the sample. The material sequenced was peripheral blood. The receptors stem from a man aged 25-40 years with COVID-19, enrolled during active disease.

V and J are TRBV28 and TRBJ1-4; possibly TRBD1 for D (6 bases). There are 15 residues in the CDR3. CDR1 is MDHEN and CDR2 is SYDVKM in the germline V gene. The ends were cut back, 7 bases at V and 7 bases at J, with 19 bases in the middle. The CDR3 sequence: CASKGHRGLFEKLFF. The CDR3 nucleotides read TGTGCCAGCAAGGGACACCGGGGTTTATTTGAAAAACTGTTTTTT.

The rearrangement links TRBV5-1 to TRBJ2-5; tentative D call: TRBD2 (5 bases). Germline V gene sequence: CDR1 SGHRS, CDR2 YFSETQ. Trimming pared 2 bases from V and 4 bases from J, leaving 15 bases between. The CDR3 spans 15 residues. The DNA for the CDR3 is TGCGCCAGCAGCTTCTACCCAGAGGGTGGAGAGACCCAGTACTTC. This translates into CASSFYPEGGETQYF.

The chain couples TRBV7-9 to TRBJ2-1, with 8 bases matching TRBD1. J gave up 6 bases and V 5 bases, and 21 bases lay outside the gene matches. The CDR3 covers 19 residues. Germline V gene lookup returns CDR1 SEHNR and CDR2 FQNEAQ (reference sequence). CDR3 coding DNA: TGTGCCAGCAGCCGTCCCTTGGGAGTGGGCAGGGGGCTCTCCAATGAGCAGTTCTTC. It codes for CASSRPLGVGRGLSNEQFF.

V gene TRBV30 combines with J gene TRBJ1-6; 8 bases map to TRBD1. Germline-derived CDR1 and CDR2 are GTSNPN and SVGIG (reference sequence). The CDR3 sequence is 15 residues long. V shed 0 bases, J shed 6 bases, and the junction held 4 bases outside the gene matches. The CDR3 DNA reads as TGTGCCTGGAGTGTACTAGACAGGGGTAATTCACCCCTCCACTTT. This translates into CAWSVLDRGNSPLHF.

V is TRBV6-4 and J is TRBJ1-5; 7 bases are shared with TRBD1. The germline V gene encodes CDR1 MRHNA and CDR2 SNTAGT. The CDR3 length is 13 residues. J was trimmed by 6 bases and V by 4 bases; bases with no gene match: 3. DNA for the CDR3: TGTGCCAGCAGTGCAGGGGGAGGTCAGCCCCAGCATTTT. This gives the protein CASSAGGGQPQHF.

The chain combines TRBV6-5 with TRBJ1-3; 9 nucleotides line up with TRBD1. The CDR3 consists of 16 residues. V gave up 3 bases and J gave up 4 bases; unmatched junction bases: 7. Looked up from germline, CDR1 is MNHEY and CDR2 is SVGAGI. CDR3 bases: TGTGCCAGCAGTTATACCGGGACAGGGACAGGAAACACCATATATTTT. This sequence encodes CASSYTGTGTGNTIYF.

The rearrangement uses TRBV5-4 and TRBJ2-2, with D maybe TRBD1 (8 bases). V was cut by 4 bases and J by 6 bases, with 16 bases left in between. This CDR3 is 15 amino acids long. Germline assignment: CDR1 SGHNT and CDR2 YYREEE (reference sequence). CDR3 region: CASSQGQAGAGELFF. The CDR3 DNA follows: TGTGCCAGCAGCCAGGGACAGGCGGGGGCCGGGGAGCTGTTTTTT.

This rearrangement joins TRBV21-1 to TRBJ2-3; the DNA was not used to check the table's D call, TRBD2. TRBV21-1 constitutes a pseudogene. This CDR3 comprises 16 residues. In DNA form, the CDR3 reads TGTGCCAGCAGCATACGACTAGCGGGGGGGCCGGATACGCAGTATTTT. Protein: CASSIRLAGGPDTQYF.

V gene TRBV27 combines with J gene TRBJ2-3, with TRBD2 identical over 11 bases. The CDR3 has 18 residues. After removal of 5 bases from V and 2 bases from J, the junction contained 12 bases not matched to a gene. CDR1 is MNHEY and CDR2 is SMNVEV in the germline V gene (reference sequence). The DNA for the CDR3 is TGTGCCAGCAGTCCACCCCCCACTAGCGGGGGACTCACAGATACGCAGTATTTT. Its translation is CASSPPPTSGGLTDTQYF.

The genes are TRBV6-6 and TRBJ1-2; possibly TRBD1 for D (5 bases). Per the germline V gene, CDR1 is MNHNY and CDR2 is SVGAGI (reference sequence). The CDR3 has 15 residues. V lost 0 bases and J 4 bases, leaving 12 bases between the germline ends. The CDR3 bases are TGTGCCAGCAGTTACTCCGACAGCCAACCCTATGGCTACACCTTC. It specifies CASSYSDSQPYGYTF.

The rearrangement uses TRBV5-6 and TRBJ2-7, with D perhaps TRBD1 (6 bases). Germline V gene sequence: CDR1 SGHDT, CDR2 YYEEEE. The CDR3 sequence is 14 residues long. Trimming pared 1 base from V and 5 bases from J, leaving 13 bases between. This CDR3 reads CASSLKSGAHEQYF. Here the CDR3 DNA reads TGTGCCAGCAGCTTGAAATCAGGGGCCCACGAGCAGTACTTC. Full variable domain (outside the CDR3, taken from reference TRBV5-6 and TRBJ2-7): DAGVTQSPTHLIKTRGQQVTLRCSPKSGHDTVSWYQQALGQGPQFIFQYYEEEERQRGNFPDRFSGHQFPNYSSELNVNALLLGDSALYLCASSLKSGAHEQYFGPGTRLTVT.

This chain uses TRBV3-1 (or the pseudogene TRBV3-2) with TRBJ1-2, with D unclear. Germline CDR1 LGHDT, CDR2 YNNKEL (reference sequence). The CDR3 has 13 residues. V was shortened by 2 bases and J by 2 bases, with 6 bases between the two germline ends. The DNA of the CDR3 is TGTGCCAGCAGCCAAAACACCAACTATGGCTACACCTTC. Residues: CASSQNTNYGYTF.

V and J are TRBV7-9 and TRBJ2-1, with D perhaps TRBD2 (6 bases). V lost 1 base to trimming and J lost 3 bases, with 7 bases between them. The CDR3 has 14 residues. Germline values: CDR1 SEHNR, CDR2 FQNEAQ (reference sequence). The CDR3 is CASSLGAGYNEQFF. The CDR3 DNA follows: TGTGCCAGCAGCTTAGGAGCGGGCTACAATGAGCAGTTCTTC.

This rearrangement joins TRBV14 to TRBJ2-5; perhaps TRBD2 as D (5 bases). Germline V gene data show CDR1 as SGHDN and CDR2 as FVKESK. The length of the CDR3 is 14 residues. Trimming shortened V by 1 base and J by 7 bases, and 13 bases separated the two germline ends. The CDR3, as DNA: TGTGCCAGCAGCCAAGTTCAGGCACGGGGGACCCAGTACTTC. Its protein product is CASSQVQARGTQYF.

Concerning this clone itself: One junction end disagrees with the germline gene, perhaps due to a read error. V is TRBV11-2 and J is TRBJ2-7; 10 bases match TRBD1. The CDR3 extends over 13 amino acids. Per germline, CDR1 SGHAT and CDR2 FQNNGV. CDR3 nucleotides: TGTGCCAGCAGCTTAGCGGGACAGGGGTTTAAAAACTTC. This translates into CASSLAGQGFKNF.

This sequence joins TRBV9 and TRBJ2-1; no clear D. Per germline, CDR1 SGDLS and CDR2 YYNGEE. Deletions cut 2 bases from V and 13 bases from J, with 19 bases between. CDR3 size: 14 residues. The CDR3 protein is CASSVGLGTYAQFF. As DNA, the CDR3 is TGTGCCAGCAGCGTTGGGCTTGGCACCTATGCCCAGTTCTTC.

CDR3 region: CASSDLPRRDSLLLSDYGYTF. In DNA form, the CDR3 reads TGTGCCAGCAGCGATCTTCCAAGGCGGGACTCCCTTTTGTTATCGGACTATGGCTACACCTTC. V and J are TRBV6-8 and TRBJ1-2; D possibly corresponds to TRBD1 (5 bases). CDR3 length: 21 residues. Germline assignment: CDR1 MNHGY and CDR2 SAAAGT. V lost 6 bases and J 3 bases, leaving 35 bases between the germline ends.

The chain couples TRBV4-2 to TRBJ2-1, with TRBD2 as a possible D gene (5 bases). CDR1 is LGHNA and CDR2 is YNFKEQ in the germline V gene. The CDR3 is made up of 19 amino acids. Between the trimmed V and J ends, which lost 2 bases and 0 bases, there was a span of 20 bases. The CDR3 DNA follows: TGTGCCAGCAGCCAATCTCCGGGCCTAACAAGCGGCTCCTACAATGAGCAGTTCTTC. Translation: CASSQSPGLTSGSYNEQFF.

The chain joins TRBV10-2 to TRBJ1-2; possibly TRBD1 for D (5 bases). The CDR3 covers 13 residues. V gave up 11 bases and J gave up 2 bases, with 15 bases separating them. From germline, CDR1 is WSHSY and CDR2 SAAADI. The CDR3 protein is CACLKGINYGYTF. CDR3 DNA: TGCGCCTGTCTCAAGGGGATAAACTATGGCTACACCTTC.

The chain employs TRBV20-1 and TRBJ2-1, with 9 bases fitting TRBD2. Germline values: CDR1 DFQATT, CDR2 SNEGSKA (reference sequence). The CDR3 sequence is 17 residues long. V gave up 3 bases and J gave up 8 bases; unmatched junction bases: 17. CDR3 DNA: TGCAGTGCTAGTGCCGCGGTTCTTGCTAGCGGGGCGGATGAGCAGTTCTTC. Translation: CSASAAVLASGADEQFF.

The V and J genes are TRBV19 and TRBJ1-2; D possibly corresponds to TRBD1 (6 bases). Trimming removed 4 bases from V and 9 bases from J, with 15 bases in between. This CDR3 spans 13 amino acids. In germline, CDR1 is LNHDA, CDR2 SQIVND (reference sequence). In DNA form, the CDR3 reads TGTGCCAGTAGTAGTACAGGGCCTCTCAGCTACACCTTC. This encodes CASSSTGPLSYTF.

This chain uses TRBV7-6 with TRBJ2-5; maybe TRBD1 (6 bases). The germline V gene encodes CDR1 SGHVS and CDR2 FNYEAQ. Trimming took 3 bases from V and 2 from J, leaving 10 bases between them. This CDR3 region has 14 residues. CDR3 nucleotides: TGTGCCAGCAGCTTTCGGGACACACAAGAGACCCAGTACTTC. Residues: CASSFRDTQETQYF.

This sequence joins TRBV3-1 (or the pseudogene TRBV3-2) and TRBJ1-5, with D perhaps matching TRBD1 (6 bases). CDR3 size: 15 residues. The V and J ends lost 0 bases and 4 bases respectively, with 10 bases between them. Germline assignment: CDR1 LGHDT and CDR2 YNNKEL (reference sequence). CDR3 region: CASSQDTGWNQPQHF. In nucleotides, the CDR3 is TGTGCCAGCAGCCAAGATACAGGGTGGAATCAGCCCCAGCATTTT.

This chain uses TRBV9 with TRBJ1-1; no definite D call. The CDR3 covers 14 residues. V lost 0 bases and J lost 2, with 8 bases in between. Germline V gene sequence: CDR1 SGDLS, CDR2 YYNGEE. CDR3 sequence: CASSVVGVNTEAFF. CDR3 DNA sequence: TGTGCCAGCAGCGTAGTCGGGGTAAACACTGAAGCTTTCTTT.

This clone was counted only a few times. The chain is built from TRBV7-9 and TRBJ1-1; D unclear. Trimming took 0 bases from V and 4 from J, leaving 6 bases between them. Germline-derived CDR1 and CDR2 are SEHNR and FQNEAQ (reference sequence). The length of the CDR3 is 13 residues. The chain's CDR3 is CASSLAEFTEAFF. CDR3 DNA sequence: TGTGCCAGCAGCTTAGCCGAGTTCACTGAAGCTTTCTTT.

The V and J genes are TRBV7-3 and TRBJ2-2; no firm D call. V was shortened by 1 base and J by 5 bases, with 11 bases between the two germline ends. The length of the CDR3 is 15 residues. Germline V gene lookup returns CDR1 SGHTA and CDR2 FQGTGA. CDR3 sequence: CASSLSPEPTGELFF. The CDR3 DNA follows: TGTGCCAGCAGCTTAAGTCCAGAACCAACCGGGGAGCTGTTTTTT.